Shown below are 20 T cell receptor beta chains from a single sample sequenced in a study of radiotherapy plus CTLA-4 blockade in lung cancer. Clones were sequenced by immunoSEQ multiplex PCR, and TCRdb holds only the in-frame ones, with some missing. The sample shows about 1,500 clones, about nine tenths of them seen only once. This material consisted of tumor tissue, taken from a patient treated with radiotherapy plus ipilimumab. Source of these receptors: a human donor with non-small cell lung cancer who had a complete response to radiotherapy plus ipilimumab.

CDR3 nucleotide sequence: TGTGCCAGCAGCACCCGGAGGGGGGAAGCTTTCTTT. Amino acid sequence: CASSTRRGEAFF. The V call is TRBV7-8, the J call TRBJ1-1, with a weak D call TRBD1 (6 bases). The V gene's germline CDR1 is SGHVS and CDR2 FQNEAQ. CDR3 size: 12 residues. Deletions cut 5 bases from V and 8 bases from J, with 12 bases between.

The CDR3 loop is CASNYIIRAGTEAFF. For the CDR3, the DNA is TGTGCCAGCAACTATATAATCCGGGCGGGCACTGAAGCTTTCTTT. The rearrangement links TRBV7-2 to TRBJ1-1; D not resolved. CDR3 length equals 15 residues. Trimming pared 7 bases from V and 4 bases from J, leaving 19 bases between. Germline V gives CDR1 SGHTA, CDR2 FQGNSA.

V and J are TRBV9 and TRBJ2-6; no definite D call. Germline loops: CDR1 SGDLS, CDR2 YYNGEE. The CDR3 contains 18 residues. V was clipped by 7 bases and J by 5 bases, with 25 bases between them. The CDR3 is CASHALQLKQSRANVLTF. The CDR3 DNA follows: TGTGCCAGCCATGCCTTGCAACTCAAACAAAGTCGGGCCAACGTCCTGACTTTC.

This clone has just one count. This chain links TRBV5-7 with TRBJ1-2; D is ambiguous. TRBV5-7 is known as an ORF, though its function is uncertain. The CDR3 spans 13 residues. Trimming stripped 3 bases from V and 4 bases from J, with 10 bases between. In nucleotides, the CDR3 is TGTGCCAGCAGCTCGACACCGACCTATGGCTACACCTTC. Translation: CASSSTPTYGYTF.

This rearrangement joins TRBV7-8 to TRBJ2-1, with 11 bases fitting TRBD2. The CDR3 length is 15 residues. V shed 5 bases, J shed 8 bases, and the junction held 8 bases outside the gene matches. Per the germline V gene, CDR1 is SGHVS and CDR2 is FQNEAQ. As DNA, the CDR3 is TGTGCCAGCAGCCTTAGCGGGGGGGCCTTCGATGAGCAGTTCTTC. It specifies CASSLSGGAFDEQFF.

The chain is built from TRBV6-1 and TRBJ2-3, with 11 bases aligning to TRBD2. The V gene end was trimmed by 4 bases and the J gene end by 0 bases; junction bases not matched to a gene: 6. Looked up from germline, CDR1 is MNHNS and CDR2 is SASEGT. The CDR3 is 17 amino acids. CDR3 in DNA: TGTGCCAGCAGTGTATCTAGCGGGAGGCTTAGCACAGATACGCAGTATTTT. It encodes CASSVSSGRLSTDTQYF.

The J gene is TRBJ1-4, the V gene TRBV9, with a weak D call TRBD1 (5 bases). The CDR3 is 18 residues long. Germline lookup yields CDR1 SGDLS and CDR2 YYNGEE. V shed 0 bases and J shed 0 bases, with 15 bases lying between them. CDR3 DNA sequence: TGTGCCAGCAGCGTAGATTATTGGGAGGGGTCAACTAATGAAAAACTGTTTTTT. It specifies CASSVDYWEGSTNEKLFF.

The chain couples TRBV18 to TRBJ1-5, with D possibly matching TRBD1 (6 bases). CDR1 and CDR2 (germline): KGHSH, LQKENI. V shed 6 bases and J shed 5 bases, with 14 bases lying between them. The CDR3 totals 14 residues. DNA of the CDR3: TGTGCCAGCTCCGGGGGGGGGCCCCATCAGCCCCAGCATTTT. This translates into CASSGGGPHQPQHF.

The genes are TRBV30 and TRBJ2-3, with a tentative D call TRBD1 (5 bases). The CDR3 runs 13 residues. Germline CDR1 and CDR2: GTSNPN and SVGIG (reference sequence). With 4 bases removed from V and 0 bases from J, the gap between germline ends came to 8 bases. In DNA, the CDR3 is TGTGCCTGGAAGGGGTGGAGCACAGATACGCAGTATTTT. It yields the protein CAWKGWSTDTQYF.

The genes are TRBV10-1 and TRBJ2-3, with 8 bases matching TRBD1. CDR3 size: 15 residues. V dropped 3 bases and J dropped 4; count of bases not matched to a gene: 6. Germline V CDR1 and CDR2: WNHNN, SYGVQD (reference sequence). The DNA of the CDR3 is TGCGCCAGCAGTGAAGCAGGGGGCAAGTCAGATACGCAGTATTTT. This gives the protein CASSEAGGKSDTQYF.

This chain uses TRBV7-6 with TRBJ1-3, with 8 bases lining up with TRBD1. The CDR3 consists of 15 residues. The ends lost 5 bases at V and 0 bases at J; junction bases unmatched: 3. The V gene's germline CDR1 is SGHVS and CDR2 FNYEAQ. The CDR3 sequence: CASSDRGLSGNTIYF. CDR3 nucleotides: TGTGCCAGCAGCGACAGGGGCCTCTCTGGAAACACCATATATTTT.

The genes are TRBV15 and TRBJ1-5, with 7 bases matching TRBD1. V shed 1 base and J 6 bases; nucleotides not matched to a gene: 12. The germline V gene has CDR1 LNHNV and CDR2 YYDKDF (reference sequence). This CDR3 region has 17 residues. The CDR3 loop reads CATSRGTAGGMRQPQHF. The CDR3 DNA is TGTGCCACCAGCAGAGGTACGGCAGGGGGGATGCGTCAGCCCCAGCATTTT.

V is TRBV19 and J is TRBJ2-7; no reliable D call. Between the trimmed V and J ends, which lost 4 bases and 2 bases, there was a span of 12 bases. There are 14 residues in the CDR3. The germline V gene has CDR1 LNHDA and CDR2 SQIVND (reference sequence). CDR3 in amino acids: CASSRSELTYEQYF. As DNA, the CDR3 is TGTGCCAGTAGTAGGAGTGAACTCACCTACGAGCAGTACTTC.

CDR3 residues: CASSSGLAGANEQFF. In nucleotides, the CDR3 is TGTGCCAGCAGCTCGGGACTAGCGGGAGCCAATGAGCAGTTCTTC. The chain combines TRBV7-8 with TRBJ2-1, with TRBD2 matching over 14 bases. V lost 4 bases, J lost 6 bases, and 2 bases stayed unmatched. The CDR3 extends over 15 amino acids. The germline gives CDR1 SGHVS, CDR2 FQNEAQ.

The CDR3 spells CASSQTGGPGVGANVLTF. For the CDR3, the DNA is TGTGCCAGCAGCCAGACAGGGGGCCCAGGGGTTGGGGCCAACGTCCTGACTTTC. This chain links TRBV7-9 with TRBJ2-6; 10 bases align to TRBD1. There are 18 residues in the CDR3. V lost 5 bases, J lost 3 bases, and 10 bases stayed unmatched. Germline loops: CDR1 SEHNR, CDR2 FQNEAQ (reference sequence).

This chain links TRBV7-9 with TRBJ2-2; D may be TRBD2 (7 bases). CDR1 and CDR2 (germline): SEHNR, FQNEAQ (reference sequence). The CDR3 loop spans 15 amino acids. V was clipped by 7 bases and J by 0 bases, with 12 bases between them. CDR3 sequence reads: CASTPGGANTGELFF. CDR3 nucleotides: TGTGCCAGCACTCCGGGGGGCGCGAACACCGGGGAGCTGTTTTTT. Combining the CDR3 with reference TRBV7-9 and TRBJ2-2 gives the whole variable domain DTGVSQNPRHKITKRGQNVTFRCDPISEHNRLYWYRQTLGQGPEFLTYFQNEAQLEKSRLLSDRFSAERPKGSFSTLEIQRTEQGDSAMYLCASTPGGANTGELFFGEGSRLTVL.

This chain uses TRBV19 with TRBJ2-2; 7 nucleotides line up with TRBD1. Germline V gene lookup returns CDR1 LNHDA and CDR2 SQIVND (reference sequence). The CDR3 covers 15 residues. V was pared by 7 bases and J by 5 bases, with 10 bases of the junction left unmatched. CDR3 DNA: TGTGCCAGTAAACTCGGGACAGACGGAACCGGGGAGCTGTTTTTT. Amino acids: CASKLGTDGTGELFF.

The chain carries TRBV7-9 and TRBJ2-3; D tentatively fits TRBD1 or TRBD2 (5 bases each). The ends were cut back, 3 bases at V and 0 bases at J, with 7 bases in the middle. The CDR3 totals 14 residues. The germline gives CDR1 SEHNR, CDR2 FQNEAQ (reference sequence). CDR3 loop: CASSFGASTDTQYF. DNA of the CDR3: TGTGCCAGCAGCTTCGGGGCGAGCACAGATACGCAGTATTTT.

V usage is TRBV5-1 and J usage is TRBJ2-7; TRBD2 matches at 7 bases. V shed 4 bases and J 9 bases; nucleotides not matched to a gene: 13. Germline V CDR1 and CDR2: SGHRS, YFSETQ. This CDR3 contains 14 residues. The CDR3 DNA reads as TGCGCCAGCAGCCCCACATCGACTAGCCAGGTGCAGTACTTC. Amino acids: CASSPTSTSQVQYF.

V and J are TRBV27 and TRBJ1-1; weak D call: TRBD1 (5 bases). CDR1 is MNHEY, CDR2 SMNVEV, per germline (reference sequence). With 3 bases removed from V and 1 base from J, the gap between germline ends came to 6 bases. The length of the CDR3 is 13 residues. For the CDR3, the DNA is TGTGCCAGCAGTTTCAGGGAGAACACTGAAGCTTTCTTT. Translation gives CASSFRENTEAFF.